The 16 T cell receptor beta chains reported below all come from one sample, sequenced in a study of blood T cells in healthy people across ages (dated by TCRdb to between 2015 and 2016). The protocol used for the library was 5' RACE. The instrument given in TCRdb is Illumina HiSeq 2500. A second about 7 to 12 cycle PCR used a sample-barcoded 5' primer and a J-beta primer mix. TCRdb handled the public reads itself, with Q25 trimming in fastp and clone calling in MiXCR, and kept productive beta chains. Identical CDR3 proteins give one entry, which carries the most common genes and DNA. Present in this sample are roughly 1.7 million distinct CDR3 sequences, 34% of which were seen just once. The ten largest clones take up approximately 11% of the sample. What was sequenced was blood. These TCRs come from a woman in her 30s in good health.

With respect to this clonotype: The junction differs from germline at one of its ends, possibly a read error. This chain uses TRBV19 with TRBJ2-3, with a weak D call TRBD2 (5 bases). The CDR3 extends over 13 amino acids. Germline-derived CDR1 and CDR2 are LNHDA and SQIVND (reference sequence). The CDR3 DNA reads TGTGCCAGTAGGCTAGCTATCACAGATATGCAGTATTTT. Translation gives CASRLAITDMQYF.

The CDR3, as DNA: TGCAGTGCTAGACTACTGGGCCTAGCGGGAGAGACCCAGTACTTC. Translated: CSARLLGLAGETQYF. This chain uses TRBV20-1 with TRBJ2-5; TRBD2 agrees at 8 bases. Germline V gene lookup returns CDR1 DFQATT and CDR2 SNEGSKA (reference sequence). There are 15 residues in the CDR3. J was trimmed by 4 bases and V by 2 bases; bases with no gene match: 9.

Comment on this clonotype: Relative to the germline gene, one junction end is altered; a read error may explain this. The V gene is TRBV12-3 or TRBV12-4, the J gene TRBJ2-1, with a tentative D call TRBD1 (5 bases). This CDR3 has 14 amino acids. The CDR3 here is CASMGDSSYNERFF. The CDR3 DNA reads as TGTGCCAGCATGGGCGACAGCTCCTACAATGAGCGGTTCTTC.

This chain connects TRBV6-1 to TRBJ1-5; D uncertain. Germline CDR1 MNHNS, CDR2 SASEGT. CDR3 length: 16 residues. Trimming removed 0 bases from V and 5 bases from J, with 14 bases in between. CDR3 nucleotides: TGTGCCAGCAGTGAAGCGGGCGGGTTGGGCCATCAGCCCCAGCATTTT. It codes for CASSEAGGLGHQPQHF.

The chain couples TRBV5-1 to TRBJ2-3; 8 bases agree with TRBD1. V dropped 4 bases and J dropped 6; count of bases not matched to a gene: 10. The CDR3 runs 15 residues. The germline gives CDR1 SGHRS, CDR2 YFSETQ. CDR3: CASSTRTGSGDTQYF. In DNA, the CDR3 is TGCGCCAGCAGCACTAGGACAGGGTCGGGCGATACGCAGTATTTT.

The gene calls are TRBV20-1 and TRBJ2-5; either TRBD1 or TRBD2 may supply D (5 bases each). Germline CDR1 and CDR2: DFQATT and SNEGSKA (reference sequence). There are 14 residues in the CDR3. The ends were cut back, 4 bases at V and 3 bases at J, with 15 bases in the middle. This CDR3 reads CSAKVGVGEETQYF. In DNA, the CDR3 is TGCAGTGCTAAAGTGGGGGTGGGGGAAGAGACCCAGTACTTC.

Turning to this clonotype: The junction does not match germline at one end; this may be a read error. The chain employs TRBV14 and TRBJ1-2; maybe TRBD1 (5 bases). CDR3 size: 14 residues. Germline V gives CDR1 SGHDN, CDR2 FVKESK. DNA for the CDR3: TGTGCCAGCAGCCGACAGACATCTAACTATGGCCACACCTTC. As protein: CASSRQTSNYGHTF.

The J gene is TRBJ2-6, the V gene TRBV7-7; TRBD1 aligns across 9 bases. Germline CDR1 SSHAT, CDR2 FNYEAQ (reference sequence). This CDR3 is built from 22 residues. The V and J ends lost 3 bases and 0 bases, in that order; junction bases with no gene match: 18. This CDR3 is CASSFILGGQGIPRSGANVLTF. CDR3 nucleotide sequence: TGTGCCAGCAGCTTCATCCTGGGGGGACAGGGAATTCCCCGCTCTGGGGCCAACGTCCTGACTTTC.

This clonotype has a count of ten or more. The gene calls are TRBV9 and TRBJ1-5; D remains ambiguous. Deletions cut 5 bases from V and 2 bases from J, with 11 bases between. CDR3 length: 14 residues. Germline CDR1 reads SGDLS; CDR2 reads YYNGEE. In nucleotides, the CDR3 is TGTGCCAGCAGTGTGGACGGAGGCAATCAGCCCCAGCATTTT. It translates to CASSVDGGNQPQHF.

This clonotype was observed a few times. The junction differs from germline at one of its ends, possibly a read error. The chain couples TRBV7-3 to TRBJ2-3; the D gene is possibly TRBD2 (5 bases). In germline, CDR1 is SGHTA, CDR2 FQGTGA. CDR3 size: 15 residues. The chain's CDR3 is CASSPGLYGTDTQYF. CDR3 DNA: TGTGCCAGCAGCCCCGGACTGTATGGCACGGATACGCAGTATTTT.

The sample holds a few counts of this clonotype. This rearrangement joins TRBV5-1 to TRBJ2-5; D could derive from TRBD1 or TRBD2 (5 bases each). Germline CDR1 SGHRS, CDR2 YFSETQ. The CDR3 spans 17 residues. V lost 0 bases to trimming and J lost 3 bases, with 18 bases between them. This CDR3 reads CASSLAPRVAREETQYF. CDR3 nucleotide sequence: TGCGCCAGCAGCTTGGCTCCCAGGGTAGCGCGAGAAGAGACCCAGTACTTC.

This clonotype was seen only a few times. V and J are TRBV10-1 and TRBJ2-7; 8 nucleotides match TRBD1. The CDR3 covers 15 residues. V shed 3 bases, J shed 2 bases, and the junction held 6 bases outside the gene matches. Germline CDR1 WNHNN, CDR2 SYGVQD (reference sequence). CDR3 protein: CASSDPDRGAYEQYF. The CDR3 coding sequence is TGCGCCAGCAGTGATCCTGACAGGGGAGCCTACGAGCAGTACTTC.

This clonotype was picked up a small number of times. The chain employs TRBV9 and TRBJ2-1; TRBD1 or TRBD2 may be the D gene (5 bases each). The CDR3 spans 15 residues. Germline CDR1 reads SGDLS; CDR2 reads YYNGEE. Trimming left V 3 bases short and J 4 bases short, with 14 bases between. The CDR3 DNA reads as TGTGCCAGCAGCGCTGGGGCCGGGGAATACAATGAGCAGTTCTTC. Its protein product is CASSAGAGEYNEQFF.

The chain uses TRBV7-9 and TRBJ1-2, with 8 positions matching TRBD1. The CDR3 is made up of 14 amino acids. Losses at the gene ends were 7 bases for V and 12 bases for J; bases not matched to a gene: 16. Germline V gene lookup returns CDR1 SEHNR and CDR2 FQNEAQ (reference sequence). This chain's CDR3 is CASNFLDREGLNTF. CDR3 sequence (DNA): TGTGCCAGCAACTTCCTGGACAGGGAAGGTTTGAACACCTTC.

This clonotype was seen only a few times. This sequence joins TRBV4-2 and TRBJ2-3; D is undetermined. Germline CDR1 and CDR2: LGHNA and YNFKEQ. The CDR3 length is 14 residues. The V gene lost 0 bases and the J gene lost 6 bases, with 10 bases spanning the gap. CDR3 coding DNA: TGTGCCAGCAGCCAAGATCGCAGAGATGATACGCAGTATTTT. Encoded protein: CASSQDRRDDTQYF.

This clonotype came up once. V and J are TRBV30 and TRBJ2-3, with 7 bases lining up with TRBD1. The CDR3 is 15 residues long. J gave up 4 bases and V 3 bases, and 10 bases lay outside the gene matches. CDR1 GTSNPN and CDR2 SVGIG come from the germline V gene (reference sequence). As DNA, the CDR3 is TGTGCCTGGAGCAAGACAGGGATCAAGGCAGATACGCAGTATTTT. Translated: CAWSKTGIKADTQYF.